Listed here are 27 T cell receptor beta chains from one sample, sequenced in a study of T cell repertoires in cytomegalovirus infection. TCRdb ran MiXCR on the reads and lists one entry per CDR3 protein. The sample shows about a million distinct CDR3 sequences, around 30% of them seen only once. What these receptors recognize is not known. Sequencing used cultured CD8+ T cells from PBMCs, obtained from culture after CMV antigen stimulation. These receptors came from a human donor in good health (CMV status not recorded). Some clones in this sample may be carry-over from other donors' samples.

The chain joins TRBV5-5 to TRBJ1-6; 7 bases align to TRBD1. This CDR3 is built from 14 residues. The V gene end was trimmed by 4 bases and the J gene end by 5 bases; junction bases not matched to a gene: 3. Looked up from germline, CDR1 is SGHKS and CDR2 is YYEKEE (reference sequence). Here the CDR3 DNA reads TGTGCCAGCAGCGCGGACAGGAATAATTCACCCCTCCACTTT. Its protein is CASSADRNNSPLHF.

This clonotype was detected only a few times. The rearrangement joins TRBV6-5 to TRBJ2-1, with D uncertain. The CDR3 has 13 amino acids. Trimming shortened V by 4 bases and J by 6 bases, and 10 bases separated the two germline ends. Germline lookup yields CDR1 MNHEY and CDR2 SVGAGI. The CDR3 DNA is TGTGCCAGCAGTTTTCTTAGTGTCAATGAGCAGTTCTTC. Protein product: CASSFLSVNEQFF.

The chain couples TRBV7-2 to TRBJ1-4, with no clear D. The CDR3 has 16 amino acids. Trimming took 2 bases from V and 4 from J, leaving 14 bases between them. Germline CDR1 and CDR2: SGHTA and FQGNSA. This chain's CDR3 is CASSLTSDGFNEKLFF. CDR3 DNA: TGTGCCAGCAGCTTAACATCGGACGGTTTTAATGAAAAACTGTTTTTT.

This clonotype showed up just a few times. The V call is TRBV7-6, the J call TRBJ2-3; the D is unclear. Germline CDR1 SGHVS, CDR2 FNYEAQ. This CDR3 contains 13 residues. Between the trimmed V and J ends, which lost 5 bases and 2 bases, there was a span of 8 bases. The CDR3 here is CASSVRTTDTQYF. Written as DNA, the CDR3 is TGTGCCAGCAGCGTTCGGACCACAGATACGCAGTATTTT. Using reference TRBV7-6 and TRBJ2-3 for the parts outside the CDR3, the full variable domain is GAGVSQSPRYKVTKRGQDVALRCDPISGHVSLYWYRQALGQGPEFLTYFNYEAQQDKSGLPNDRFSAERPEGSISTLTIQRTEQRDSAMYRCASSVRTTDTQYFGPGTRLTVL.

CDR3: CSASVGGTGQGSNQPQHF. CDR3 coding DNA: TGCAGTGCTTCAGTAGGGGGGACAGGGCAAGGAAGCAATCAGCCCCAGCATTTT. V is TRBV20-1 and J is TRBJ1-5; 9 nucleotides agree with TRBD1. V gave up 5 bases and J gave up 1 base; unmatched junction bases: 15. CDR1 and CDR2 from the germline V gene are DFQATT and SNEGSKA (reference sequence). There are 18 residues in the CDR3.

The V call is TRBV7-9, the J call TRBJ2-1, with 7 bases that match TRBD1. The germline gives CDR1 SEHNR, CDR2 FQNEAQ (reference sequence). The ends lost 5 bases at V and 0 bases at J; junction bases unmatched: 10. The CDR3 has 17 residues. In DNA form, the CDR3 reads TGTGCCAGCAGCATACCAACGACAGGGAGCTCCTACAATGAGCAGTTCTTC. Translated: CASSIPTTGSSYNEQFF.

The chain couples TRBV10-1 to TRBJ1-1; D ambiguous. The germline V and J ends were trimmed by 1 base and 1 base, with 7 bases remaining between them. The CDR3 loop spans 14 amino acids. Per the germline V gene, CDR1 is WNHNN and CDR2 is SYGVQD (reference sequence). This chain's CDR3 is CASSEYRGNTEAFF. CDR3 in DNA: TGCGCCAGCAGTGAGTATCGGGGGAACACTGAAGCTTTCTTT.

In its sample, this clonotype was seen many times. This chain links TRBV12-3 or TRBV12-4 with TRBJ1-4; 7 bases align to TRBD1. This CDR3 comprises 15 residues. V dropped 6 bases and J dropped 8; count of bases not matched to a gene: 12. This CDR3 reads CASSPQGIGVEKLFF. In DNA, the CDR3 is TGTGCCAGCAGCCCACAGGGGATTGGAGTAGAAAAACTGTTTTTT.

V gene TRBV6-6 combines with J gene TRBJ2-7, with a weak D call TRBD2 (6 bases). This CDR3 is built from 15 residues. The ends were cut back, 5 bases at V and 0 bases at J, with 14 bases in the middle. From germline, CDR1 is MNHNY and CDR2 SVGAGI (reference sequence). CDR3: CASSAGLSISYEQYF. The DNA for the CDR3 is TGTGCCAGCAGTGCGGGGCTATCTATCTCCTACGAGCAGTACTTC.

This clonotype has a count of ten or more. V usage is TRBV7-6 and J usage is TRBJ1-4; D is ambiguous. Trimming took 6 bases from V and 2 from J, leaving 19 bases between them. The CDR3 extends over 17 amino acids. Germline loops: CDR1 SGHVS, CDR2 FNYEAQ. CDR3 loop: CASRRSVTGGTNEKLFF. The CDR3 DNA follows: TGTGCCAGCAGAAGATCAGTGACGGGAGGCACTAATGAAAAACTGTTTTTT.

This clonotype occurred a few times. The chain is built from TRBV7-9 and TRBJ1-5, with 7 nucleotides matching TRBD1. The V segment lost 1 base and the J segment 9 bases; nucleotides outside the gene matches: 3. CDR1 and CDR2 from the germline V gene are SEHNR and FQNEAQ (reference sequence). The CDR3 is 13 amino acids. The CDR3: CASSLEGARPQHF. In DNA, the CDR3 is TGTGCCAGCAGCTTAGAGGGGGCAAGGCCCCAGCATTTT.

The count of this clonotype is one. The chain recombines TRBV12-5 with TRBJ1-1, with D possibly matching TRBD1 (5 bases). Germline V gives CDR1 LGHNT, CDR2 FRNRAP. The V and J ends lost 7 bases and 7 bases respectively, with 13 bases between them. The length of the CDR3 is 12 residues. CDR3 protein: CASDWGGGEAFF. The CDR3 nucleotides read TGTGCTAGTGACTGGGGGGGAGGTGAAGCTTTCTTT.

This clonotype was recorded a few times. The rearrangement uses TRBV6-5 and TRBJ2-1, with D hard to call. Germline V gene lookup returns CDR1 MNHEY and CDR2 SVGAGI. V lost 0 bases and J 6 bases, leaving 15 bases between the germline ends. The CDR3 loop spans 16 amino acids. The CDR3 DNA reads TGTGCCAGCAGTTACTCGACGTACCCGGGCACCAATGAGCAGTTCTTC. It translates to CASSYSTYPGTNEQFF.

V usage is TRBV2 and J usage is TRBJ1-5; D is undetermined. Between the trimmed V and J ends, which lost 3 bases and 4 bases, there was a span of 19 bases. CDR3 length: 17 amino acids. CDR1 is SNHLY, CDR2 FYNNEI, per germline. The DNA of the CDR3 is TGTGCCAGCAGTGATGCCCGTCGGGTGCCCACAAATCAGCCCCAGCATTTT. It encodes CASSDARRVPTNQPQHF. Together with reference TRBV2 and TRBJ1-5, the CDR3 gives the full variable domain: EPEVTQTPSHQVTQMGQEVILRCVPISNHLYFYWYRQILGQKVEFLVSFYNNEISEKSEIFDDQFSVERPDGSNFTLKIRSTKLEDSAMYFCASSDARRVPTNQPQHFGDGTRLSIL.

This clonotype was seen at least ten times. The V and J genes are TRBV7-2 and TRBJ2-7; no clear D gene. The CDR3 is 16 residues long. Trimming took 2 bases from V and 5 from J, leaving 19 bases between them. Germline-derived CDR1 and CDR2 are SGHTA and FQGNSA. CDR3 protein: CASSLLERHVQDEQYV. CDR3 DNA: TGTGCCAGCAGCTTATTGGAGAGACACGTTCAGGACGAGCAGTACGTC.

This clonotype was counted only a few times. The V and J genes are TRBV7-8 and TRBJ1-4; 7 bases fit TRBD1. Trimming removed 2 bases from V and 5 bases from J; junction bases left unmatched: 8. Germline-derived CDR1 and CDR2 are SGHVS and FQNEAQ. This CDR3 is built from 16 residues. The CDR3 region is CASSLRMGQQNEKLFF. In nucleotides, the CDR3 is TGTGCCAGCAGCTTAAGAATGGGACAGCAAAATGAAAAACTGTTTTTT.

The J gene is TRBJ2-1, the V gene TRBV12-3 or TRBV12-4; 7 bases are shared with TRBD1. CDR3 length: 13 amino acids. Here the CDR3 DNA reads TGTGTCACCGAGGGGGCCCAGGACAATGAGCAGTTCTTC. Its protein product is CVTEGAQDNEQFF.

The chain combines TRBV27 with TRBJ2-2; 8 bases align to TRBD1. CDR3 length: 16 residues. Trimming removed 2 bases from V and 6 bases from J; junction bases left unmatched: 8. Germline V lookup: CDR1 MNHEY, CDR2 SMNVEV (reference sequence). In DNA, the CDR3 is TGTGCCAGCAGTTTAGGACAGGGAGGTTTTCCCGGGGAGCTGTTTTTT. The encoded protein is CASSLGQGGFPGELFF.

This chain joins TRBV7-9 and TRBJ2-5; 12 bases match TRBD2. J gave up 2 bases and V 5 bases, and 6 bases lay outside the gene matches. CDR3 size: 16 residues. Germline values: CDR1 SEHNR, CDR2 FQNEAQ (reference sequence). CDR3 protein: CASSPRTSGAQETQYF. As DNA, the CDR3 is TGTGCCAGCAGCCCACGGACTAGCGGGGCTCAAGAGACCCAGTACTTC.

The chain joins TRBV28 to TRBJ2-4; a possible D gene is TRBD2 (6 bases). CDR3 length: 15 residues. Trimming pared 6 bases from V and 1 base from J, leaving 13 bases between. Per germline, CDR1 MDHEN and CDR2 SYDVKM. Here the CDR3 reads CASSSAGSAKNIQYF. The CDR3, as DNA: TGTGCCAGCAGCTCGGCGGGGTCTGCCAAAAACATTCAGTACTTC.

This clonotype showed up just a few times. The chain is built from TRBV11-1 and TRBJ2-5; 12 nucleotides line up with TRBD2. The CDR3 covers 18 residues. Germline CDR1 reads SGHAT; CDR2 reads FQDESV (reference sequence). V was clipped by 5 bases and J by 3 bases; unmatched bases: 13. CDR3 in DNA: TGTGCCAGCAGCCCGGGACTAGCGGGCGCATACGTAGAAGAGACCCAGTACTTC. Protein sequence: CASSPGLAGAYVEETQYF.

The chain links TRBV3-1 to TRBJ1-5, with D maybe TRBD1 (6 bases). In germline, CDR1 is LGHDT, CDR2 YNNKEL (reference sequence). This CDR3 comprises 15 residues. V was cut by 0 bases and J by 7 bases, with 13 bases left in between. CDR3 nucleotide sequence: TGTGCCAGCAGCCAAGATCGGAGGGGGGGGCAGCCCCAGCATTTT. The encoded protein is CASSQDRRGGQPQHF.

J is TRBJ2-7 and V is TRBV7-6, with TRBD1 identical over 7 bases. Trimming cost V 4 bases and J 5 bases; bases outside gene matches: 11. CDR1 is SGHVS and CDR2 is FNYEAQ in the germline V gene. The CDR3 runs 15 residues. CDR3 residues: CASSYGTGVVHEQYF. CDR3 nucleotide sequence: TGTGCCAGCAGCTACGGAACAGGGGTGGTCCACGAGCAGTACTTC.

This clonotype was detected only a few times. This rearrangement joins TRBV5-5 to TRBJ1-1; possible D gene TRBD1, 5 bases. The CDR3 sequence is 14 residues long. Trimming removed 4 bases from V and 4 bases from J, with 14 bases in between. CDR1 and CDR2 from the germline V gene are SGHKS and YYEKEE (reference sequence). CDR3 sequence (DNA): TGTGCCAGCAGCCCCGGGCCAGGGCTCACTGAAGCTTTCTTT. It translates to CASSPGPGLTEAFF.

This clonotype was seen once. The genes are TRBV28 and TRBJ1-6, with D perhaps matching TRBD1 (6 bases). Trimming took 4 bases from V and 5 from J, leaving 9 bases between them. Looked up from germline, CDR1 is MDHEN and CDR2 is SYDVKM. CDR3 size: 14 residues. CDR3 region: CASSWGHNNSPLHF. The DNA of the CDR3 is TGTGCCAGCAGTTGGGGACACAATAATTCACCCCTCCACTTT.

The chain combines TRBV19 with TRBJ1-1; D unresolved. The V end was cut by 8 bases, the J end by 1 base, with 11 bases between. The CDR3 length is 13 residues. Germline lookup yields CDR1 LNHDA and CDR2 SQIVND (reference sequence). The CDR3 here is CASARNGNTEAFF. CDR3 sequence (DNA): TGTGCCAGTGCCAGGAACGGGAACACTGAAGCTTTCTTT.

This clonotype was seen more than once but under ten times. The V gene is TRBV6-2 or TRBV6-3, the J gene TRBJ2-7; either TRBD1 or TRBD2 may fit D (5 bases each). CDR1 and CDR2 (germline): MNHEY, SVGEGT. This CDR3 is 15 amino acids long. Trimming took 5 bases from V and 0 from J, leaving 14 bases between them. In DNA form, the CDR3 reads TGTGCCAGCAGTCTGATCTGGGGGAGCTCCTACGAGCAGTACGTC. Amino acids: CASSLIWGSSYEQYV.